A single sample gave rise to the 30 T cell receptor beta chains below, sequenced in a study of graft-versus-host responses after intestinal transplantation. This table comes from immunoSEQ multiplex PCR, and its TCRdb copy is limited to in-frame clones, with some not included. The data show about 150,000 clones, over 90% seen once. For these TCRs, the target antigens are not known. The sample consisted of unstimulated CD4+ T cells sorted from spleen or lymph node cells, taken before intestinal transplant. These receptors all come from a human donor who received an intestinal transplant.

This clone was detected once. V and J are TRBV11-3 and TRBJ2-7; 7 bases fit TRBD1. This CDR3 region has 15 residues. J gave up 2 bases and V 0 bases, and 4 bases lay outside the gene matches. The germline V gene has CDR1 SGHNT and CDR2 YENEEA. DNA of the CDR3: TGTGCCAGCAGCTTAGACGGGACAGACACCTACGAGCAGTACTTC. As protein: CASSLDGTDTYEQYF.

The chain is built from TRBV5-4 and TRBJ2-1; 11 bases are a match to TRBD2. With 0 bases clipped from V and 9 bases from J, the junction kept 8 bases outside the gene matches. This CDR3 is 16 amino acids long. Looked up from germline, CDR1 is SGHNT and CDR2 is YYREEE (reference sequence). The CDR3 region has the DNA TGTGCCAGCAGCTTGGATGGGACTAGCGGCCTCGCTGAGCAGTTCTTC. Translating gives CASSLDGTSGLAEQFF.

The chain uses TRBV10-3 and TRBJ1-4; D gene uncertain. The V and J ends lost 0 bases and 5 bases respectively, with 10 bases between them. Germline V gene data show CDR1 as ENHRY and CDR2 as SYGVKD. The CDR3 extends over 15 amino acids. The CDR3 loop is CAISESGHSNEKLFF. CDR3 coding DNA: TGTGCCATCAGTGAGTCAGGCCACTCGAATGAAAAACTGTTTTTT.

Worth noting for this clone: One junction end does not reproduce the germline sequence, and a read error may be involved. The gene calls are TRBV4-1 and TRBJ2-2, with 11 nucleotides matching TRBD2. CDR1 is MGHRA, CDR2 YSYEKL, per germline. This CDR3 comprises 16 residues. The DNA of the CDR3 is TGTGCCAGCGGAGTAGCGGGAGGGCCAGGCACCGGGGAGCTGTTTTTT. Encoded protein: CASGVAGGPGTGELFF.

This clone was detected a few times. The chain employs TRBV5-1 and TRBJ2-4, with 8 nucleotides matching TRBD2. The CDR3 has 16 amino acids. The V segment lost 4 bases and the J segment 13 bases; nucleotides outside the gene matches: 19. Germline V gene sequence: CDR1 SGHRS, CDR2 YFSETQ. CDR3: CASSPEGSGSSKIQYF. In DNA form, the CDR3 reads TGCGCCAGCAGCCCCGAGGGAAGCGGGAGTTCAAAAATCCAGTACTTC.

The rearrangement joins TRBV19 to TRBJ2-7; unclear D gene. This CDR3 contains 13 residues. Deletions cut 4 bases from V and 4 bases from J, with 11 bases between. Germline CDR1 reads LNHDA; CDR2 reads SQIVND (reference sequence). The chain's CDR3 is CASSKVGPYEQYF. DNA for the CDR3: TGTGCCAGTAGTAAGGTCGGTCCTTACGAGCAGTACTTC.

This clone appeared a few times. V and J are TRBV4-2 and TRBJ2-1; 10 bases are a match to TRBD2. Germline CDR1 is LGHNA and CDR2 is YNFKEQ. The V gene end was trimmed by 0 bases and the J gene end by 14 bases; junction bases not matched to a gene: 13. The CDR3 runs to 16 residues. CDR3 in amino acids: CASSQDRASGSLGKFF. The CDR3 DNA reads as TGTGCCAGCAGCCAAGATAGGGCTAGCGGGAGCTTGGGGAAGTTCTTC.

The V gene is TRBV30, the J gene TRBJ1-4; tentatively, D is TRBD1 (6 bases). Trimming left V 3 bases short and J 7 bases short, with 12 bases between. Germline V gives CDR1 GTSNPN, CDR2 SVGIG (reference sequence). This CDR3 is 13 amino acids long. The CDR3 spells CAWRGRGREKLFF. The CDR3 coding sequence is TGTGCCTGGAGGGGCCGGGGGCGTGAAAAACTGTTTTTT.

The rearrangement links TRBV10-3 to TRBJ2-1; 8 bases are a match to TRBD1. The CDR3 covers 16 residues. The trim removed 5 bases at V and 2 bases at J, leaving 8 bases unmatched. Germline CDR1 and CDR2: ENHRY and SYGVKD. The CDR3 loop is CAISSLDREPYNEQFF. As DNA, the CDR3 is TGTGCCATCAGTAGCCTGGACAGGGAACCCTACAATGAGCAGTTCTTC.

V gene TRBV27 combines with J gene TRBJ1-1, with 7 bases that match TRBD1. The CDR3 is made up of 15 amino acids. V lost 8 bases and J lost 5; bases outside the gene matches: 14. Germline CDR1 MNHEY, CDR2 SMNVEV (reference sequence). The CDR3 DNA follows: TGTGCCAGCCGAACTGACAGGGATTTGAGAACTGAAGCTTTCTTT. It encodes CASRTDRDLRTEAFF.

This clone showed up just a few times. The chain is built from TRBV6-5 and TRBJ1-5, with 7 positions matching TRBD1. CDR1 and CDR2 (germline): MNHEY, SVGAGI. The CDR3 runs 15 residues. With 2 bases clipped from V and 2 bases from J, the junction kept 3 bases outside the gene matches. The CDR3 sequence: CASSYAGTGNQPQHF. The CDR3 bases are TGTGCCAGCAGTTACGCCGGGACAGGCAATCAGCCCCAGCATTTT.

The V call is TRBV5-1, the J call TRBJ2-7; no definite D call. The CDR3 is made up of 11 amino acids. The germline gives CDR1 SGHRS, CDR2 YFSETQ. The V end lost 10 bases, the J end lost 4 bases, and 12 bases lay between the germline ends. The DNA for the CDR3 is TGCGCCTCCCGGATGGGGTACGAGCAGTACTTC. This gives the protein CASRMGYEQYF.

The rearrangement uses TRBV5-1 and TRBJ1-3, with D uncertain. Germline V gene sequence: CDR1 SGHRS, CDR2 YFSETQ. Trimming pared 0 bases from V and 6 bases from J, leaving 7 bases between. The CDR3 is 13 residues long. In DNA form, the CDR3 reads TGCGCCAGCAGCTTGGGGCAGGAAAACACCATATATTTT. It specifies CASSLGQENTIYF.

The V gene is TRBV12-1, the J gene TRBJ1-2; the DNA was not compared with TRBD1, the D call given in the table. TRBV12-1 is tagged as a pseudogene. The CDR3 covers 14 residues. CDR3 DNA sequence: TGTGCCAACCGGGACAGGGCGAGGGAGGAAGGCTACACCTTC. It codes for CANRDRAREEGYTF.

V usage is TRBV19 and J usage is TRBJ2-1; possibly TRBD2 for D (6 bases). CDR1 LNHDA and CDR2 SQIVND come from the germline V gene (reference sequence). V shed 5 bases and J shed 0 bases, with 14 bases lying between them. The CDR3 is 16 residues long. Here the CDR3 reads CASSYPGLSSYNEQFF. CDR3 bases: TGTGCCAGTAGTTACCCGGGACTTAGCTCCTACAATGAGCAGTTCTTC.

The CDR3: CASSSPAGETQYF. In DNA form, the CDR3 reads TGTGCCAGCAGTTCCCCCGCCGGGGAGACCCAGTACTTC. The gene calls are TRBV28 and TRBJ2-5, with D uncertain. V lost 4 bases and J 5 bases, leaving 11 bases between the germline ends. Germline values: CDR1 MDHEN, CDR2 SYDVKM. The CDR3 consists of 13 residues. Based on the CDR3 plus reference TRBV28 and TRBJ2-5, the full variable domain is DVKVTQSSRYLVKRTGEKVFLECVQDMDHENMFWYRQDPGLGLRLIYFSYDVKMKEKGDIPEGYSVSREKKERFSLILESASTNQTSMYLCASSSPAGETQYFGPGTRLLVL.

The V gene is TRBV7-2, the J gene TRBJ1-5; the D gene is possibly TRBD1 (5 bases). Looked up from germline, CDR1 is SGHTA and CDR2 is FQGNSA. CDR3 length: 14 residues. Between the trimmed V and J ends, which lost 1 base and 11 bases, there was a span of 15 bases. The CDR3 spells CASSLGGSQGAQHF. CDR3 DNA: TGTGCCAGCAGCTTAGGTGGCAGCCAAGGGGCCCAGCATTTT.

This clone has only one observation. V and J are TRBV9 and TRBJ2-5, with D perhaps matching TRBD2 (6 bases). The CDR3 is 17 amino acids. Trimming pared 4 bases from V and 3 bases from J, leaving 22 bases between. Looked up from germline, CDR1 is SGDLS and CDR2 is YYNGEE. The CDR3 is CASSLTRDSNSKETQYF. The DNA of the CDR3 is TGTGCCAGCAGCTTGACCCGGGACTCCAACTCGAAAGAGACCCAGTACTTC.

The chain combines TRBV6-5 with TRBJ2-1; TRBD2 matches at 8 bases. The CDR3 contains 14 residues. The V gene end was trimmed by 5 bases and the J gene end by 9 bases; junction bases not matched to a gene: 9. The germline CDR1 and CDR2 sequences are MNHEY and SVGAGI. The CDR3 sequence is CASSPRTSIREQFF. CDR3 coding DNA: TGTGCCAGCAGTCCCCGGACTAGCATTCGTGAGCAGTTCTTC.

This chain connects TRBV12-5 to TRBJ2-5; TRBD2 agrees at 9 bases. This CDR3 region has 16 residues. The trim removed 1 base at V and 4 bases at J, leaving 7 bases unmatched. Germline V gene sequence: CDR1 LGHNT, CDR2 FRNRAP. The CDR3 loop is CASGLGGSSGRETQYF. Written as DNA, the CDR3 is TGTGCTAGTGGTTTGGGCGGTAGTAGCGGGAGAGAGACCCAGTACTTC.

The CDR3, as DNA: TGCGCCAGCAGGGCCGGGACAGGGTTCACAGATACGCAGTATTTT. It yields the protein CASRAGTGFTDTQYF. This chain connects TRBV5-1 to TRBJ2-3, with 9 bases that match TRBD1. V dropped 5 bases and J dropped 2; count of bases not matched to a gene: 6. CDR1 and CDR2 (germline): SGHRS, YFSETQ. The CDR3 is 15 residues long. Supplemented by reference TRBV5-1 and TRBJ2-3, the full variable domain reads KAGVTQTPRYLIKTRGQQVTLSCSPISGHRSVSWYQQTPGQGLQFLFEYFSETQRNKGNFPGRFSGRQFSNSRSEMNVSTLELGDSALYLCASRAGTGFTDTQYFGPGTRLTVL.

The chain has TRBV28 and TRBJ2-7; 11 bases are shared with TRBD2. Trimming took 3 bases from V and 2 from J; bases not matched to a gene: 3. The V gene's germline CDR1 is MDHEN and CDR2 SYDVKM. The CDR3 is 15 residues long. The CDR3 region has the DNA TGTGCCAGCAGTTTTAGACTAGCGGGACCCTACGAGCAGTACTTC. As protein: CASSFRLAGPYEQYF. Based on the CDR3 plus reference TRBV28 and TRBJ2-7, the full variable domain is DVKVTQSSRYLVKRTGEKVFLECVQDMDHENMFWYRQDPGLGLRLIYFSYDVKMKEKGDIPEGYSVSREKKERFSLILESASTNQTSMYLCASSFRLAGPYEQYFGPGTRLTVT.

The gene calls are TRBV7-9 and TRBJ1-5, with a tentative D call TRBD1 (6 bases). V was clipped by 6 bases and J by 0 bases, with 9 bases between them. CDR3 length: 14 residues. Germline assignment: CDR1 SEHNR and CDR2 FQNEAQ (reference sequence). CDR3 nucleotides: TGTGCCAGCAGTAGGGGGAATAGCAATCAGCCCCAGCATTTT. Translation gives CASSRGNSNQPQHF. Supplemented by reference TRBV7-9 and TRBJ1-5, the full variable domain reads DTGVSQNPRHKITKRGQNVTFRCDPISEHNRLYWYRQTLGQGPEFLTYFQNEAQLEKSRLLSDRFSAERPKGSFSTLEIQRTEQGDSAMYLCASSRGNSNQPQHFGDGTRLSIL.

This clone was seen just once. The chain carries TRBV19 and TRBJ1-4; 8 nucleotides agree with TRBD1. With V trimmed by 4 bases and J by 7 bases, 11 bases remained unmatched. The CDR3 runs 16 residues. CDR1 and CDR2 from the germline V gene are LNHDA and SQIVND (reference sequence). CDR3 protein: CASSTTGAGLGEKLFF. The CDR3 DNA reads TGTGCCAGTAGTACGACAGGGGCTGGGCTAGGTGAAAAACTGTTTTTT.

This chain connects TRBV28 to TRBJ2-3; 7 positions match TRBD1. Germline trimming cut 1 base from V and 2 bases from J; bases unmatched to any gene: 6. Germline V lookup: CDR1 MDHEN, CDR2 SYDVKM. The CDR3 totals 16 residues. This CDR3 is CASSLLRGRDTDTQYF. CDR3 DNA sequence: TGTGCCAGCAGTTTATTGAGGGGGCGAGACACAGATACGCAGTATTTT.

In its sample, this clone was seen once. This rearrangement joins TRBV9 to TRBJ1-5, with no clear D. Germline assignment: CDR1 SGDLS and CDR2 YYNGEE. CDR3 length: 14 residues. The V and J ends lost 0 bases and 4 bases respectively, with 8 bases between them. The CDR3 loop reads CASSVGGENQPQHF. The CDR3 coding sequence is TGTGCCAGCAGCGTAGGCGGGGAGAATCAGCCCCAGCATTTT.

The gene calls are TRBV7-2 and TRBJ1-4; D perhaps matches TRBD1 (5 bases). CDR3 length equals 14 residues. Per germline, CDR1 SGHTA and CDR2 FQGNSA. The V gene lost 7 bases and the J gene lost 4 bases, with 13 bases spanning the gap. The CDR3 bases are TGTGCCAGCACGCTCGACAGAATTAATGAAAAACTGTTTTTT. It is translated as CASTLDRINEKLFF. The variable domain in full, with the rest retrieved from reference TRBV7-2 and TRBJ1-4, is GAGVSQSPSNKVTEKGKDVELRCDPISGHTALYWYRQSLGQGLEFLIYFQGNSAPDKSGLPSDRFSAERTGGSVSTLTIQRTQQEDSAVYLCASTLDRINEKLFFGSGTQLSVL.

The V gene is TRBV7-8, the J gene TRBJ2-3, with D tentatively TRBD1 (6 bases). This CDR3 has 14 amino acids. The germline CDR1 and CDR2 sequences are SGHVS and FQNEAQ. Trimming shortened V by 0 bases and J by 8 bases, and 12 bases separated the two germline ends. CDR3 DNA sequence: TGTGCCAGCAGCTTAGCAACAGGGTTAGGTACGCAGTATTTT. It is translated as CASSLATGLGTQYF.

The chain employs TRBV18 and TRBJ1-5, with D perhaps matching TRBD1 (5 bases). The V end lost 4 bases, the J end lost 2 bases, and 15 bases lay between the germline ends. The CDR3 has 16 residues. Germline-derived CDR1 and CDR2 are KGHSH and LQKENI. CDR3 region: CASSLGGAGGNQPQHF. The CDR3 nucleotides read TGTGCCAGCTCACTTGGAGGGGCCGGGGGCAATCAGCCCCAGCATTTT.

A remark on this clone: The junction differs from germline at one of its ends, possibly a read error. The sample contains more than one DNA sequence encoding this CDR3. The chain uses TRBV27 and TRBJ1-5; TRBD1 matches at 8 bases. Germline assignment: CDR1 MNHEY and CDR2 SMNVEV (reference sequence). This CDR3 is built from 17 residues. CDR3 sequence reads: CASSPRQGTTSNQPQHF. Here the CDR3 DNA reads TGTGCCAGCAGTCCACGACAGGGGACGACTAGCAATCAGCCCCAACATTTT.